This T cell receptor beta chain was captured in a study of blood T cell repertoires in COVID-19 (dated by TCRdb to about 2020). In the study overall: The collaborator samples originated in the United States, Italy and Spain and spanned the acute and convalescent phases of COVID-19. The dataset comprised deeply sampled blood TCRbeta repertoires from subjects exposed to, actively infected with, or recovered from COVID-19. Where available, HLA class I and class II types were obtained from metadata supplied by the sample provider rather than from assay-based typing. The samples were drawn from two sources: the first 160 participants of the ongoing ImmuneRACE study, and some 1,300 subjects contributed by 6 global collaborators. Nearly every sample came with metadata listing a de-identified subject ID, COVID-19 status, age in years and sex. The prospective study material was composed of cDNA or gDNA derived from T cells, B-cell-depleted T cells, or PBMCs. The repertoires were released in a freely available public database intended as a resource for research on the immune response to SARS-CoV-2.

Comments on this clone: No cognate antigen has been identified for it. Per-nucleotide qualities are absent, and no much larger clonotype sits a single base away.

The CDR3 starts with the cysteine, ends with the phenylalanine, and has 19 residues. Only the CDR3 portion is preserved as DNA: 57 bases, with reading frame beginning at the first base. General findings and caveats noted by the study authors: The amount of clinical and demographic metadata varied by source and participant and was provided uncurated.

Participants in the prospective study were enrolled through a virtual design, were aged roughly 18 to 95 years, and lived in approximately 25 United States geographic areas. In the prospective study, participants were assigned to cohorts based on the clinical history participants reported in a screening survey and a study questionnaire. A participant counted as exposed if, within 2 weeks of entering the study, that participant had been in contact with someone who had a PCR-confirmed or clinician-diagnosed COVID-19 case. In the prospective study, whole blood, serum and a nasopharyngeal or oropharyngeal swab were collected from each participant by mobile phlebotomists. Prospective study participants could optionally give additional blood draws and questionnaires over an approximately two-month period. Before DNA extraction, prospective study blood samples were shipped either frozen or at room temperature.

TCRbeta CDR3 regions were amplified from genomic DNA by means of the immunoSEQ Assay, a bias-controlled multiplex PCR. Per the source publication's procedure: Within the assay, amplification of reference gene primers was used to estimate how many nucleated cells each sample contained. To quantify the absolute abundance of each unique TCRbeta CDR3 rearrangement, sequence reads were collapsed and filtered. For each sample, productive Simpson clonality was calculated by taking the square root of Simpson's diversity index across productive rearrangements. TCRdb retrieved this table from immuneACCESS and kept in-frame rearrangements only. Not all clones are present; in checked studies, unresolved V genes account for under half, and no reason is known for the remainder. D and trimming were read from the DNA, whereas the V and J calls and clone size are those reported in that table. Counted in this sample were approximately 300,000 clones; around 85% of them appeared once. The biggest ten clones account for around 2% of the sample.

The chain uses TRBV21-1 and TRBJ2-1; the DNA was not compared with TRBD1, the D call given in the table. TRBV21-1 is recorded as a pseudogene. The source of this sequence is a woman aged 25 to 39 who had been exposed to COVID-19. The sequencing input was PBMCs or T cells enriched from blood (not recorded which). The nucleotide sequence is given as TGTGCCAGCAAGGCCACCTGGAGGACAGGGTTGAGGAGTTACAATGAGCAGTTCTTC. This sequence encodes CASKATWRTGLRSYNEQFF.